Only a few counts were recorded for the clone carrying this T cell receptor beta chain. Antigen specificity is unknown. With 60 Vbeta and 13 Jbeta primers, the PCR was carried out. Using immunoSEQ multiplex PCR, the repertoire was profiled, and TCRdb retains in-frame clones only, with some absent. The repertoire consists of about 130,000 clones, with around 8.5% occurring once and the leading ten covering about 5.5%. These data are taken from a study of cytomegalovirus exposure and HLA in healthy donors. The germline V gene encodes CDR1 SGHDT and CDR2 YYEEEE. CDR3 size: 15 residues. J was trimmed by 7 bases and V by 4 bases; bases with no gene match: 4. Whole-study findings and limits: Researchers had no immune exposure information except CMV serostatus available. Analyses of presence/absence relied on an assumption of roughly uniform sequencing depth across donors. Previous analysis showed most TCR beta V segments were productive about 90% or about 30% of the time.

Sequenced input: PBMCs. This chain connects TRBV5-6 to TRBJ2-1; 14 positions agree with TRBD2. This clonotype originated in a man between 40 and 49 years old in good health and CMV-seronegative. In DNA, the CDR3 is TGTGCCAGCAGCCCGACTAGCGGGGGGGCTAATGAGCAGTTCTTC. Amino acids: CASSPTSGGANEQFF.